The T cell receptor beta chain described here comes from a study of Ad26.COV2.S vaccination and SARS-CoV-2 variants. Sample treatment: approximately 18 received Ad26.COV2.S at low or high dose, single or two shots; about 5 received placebo; per-sample allocation not given. Material that was analyzed had been drawn on day 63 after the first vaccine or placebo injection. The assay was immunoSEQ multiplex PCR, and TCRdb's table has in-frame clones only and misses some. The profile shows some 460,000 clones, roughly nine tenths of them singletons. Germline V gene data show CDR1 as MDHEN and CDR2 as SYDVKM. V lost 5 bases, J lost 5 bases, and 4 bases stayed unmatched. The CDR3 extends over 14 amino acids.

The sequencing here drew on peripheral blood, taken in a trial of Ad26.COV2.S vaccine versus placebo. This TCR was recovered from a person aged 18-60 years who received the Ad26.COV2.S COVID-19 vaccine or a placebo. This chain connects TRBV28 to TRBJ2-7; 12 nucleotides line up with TRBD1. The CDR3 sequence: CASSGTGGFHEQYF. CDR3 bases: TGTGCCAGCAGTGGGACAGGGGGCTTCCACGAGCAGTACTTC.